Below, 22 T cell receptor beta chains from the same sample are listed, as sequenced in a study of vaccination and CD4 T cells after COVID-19. No cognate antigen is known for these TCRs. Once obtained from cultured CD4+ T cells, the DNA was sequenced using the Oncomine TCR Beta short-read assay. TCRdb recomputed calls from the PCR reads with MiXCR, one row per CDR3 protein. The data show roughly 20,000 distinct CDR3 sequences, around 55% seen once. Documented treatment: approximately 9-day PBMC culture with coronavirus spike peptide pools or control peptides (ViraFEST assay). Sequenced: CD4+ T cells from blood, cultured in vitro. Receptors originate from a human donor who had recovered from COVID-19.

V gene TRBV2 combines with J gene TRBJ2-3, with D possibly TRBD1 on 6 matching bases. The CDR3 has 14 amino acids. CDR1 and CDR2 from the germline V gene are SNHLY and FYNNEI. V gave up 1 base and J gave up 1 base, with 6 bases separating them. CDR3 sequence: CASSEDRGTDTQYF. The CDR3 region has the DNA TGTGCCAGCAGTGAAGACAGGGGCACAGATACGCAGTATTTT.

The CDR3 sequence is CAAGGRGTDTQYF. The CDR3 nucleotides read TGTGCCGCAGGGGGCAGAGGCACAGATACGCAGTATTTT. The chain combines TRBV24-1 with TRBJ2-3; 8 positions match TRBD1. This CDR3 is built from 13 residues. The germline V gene has CDR1 KGHDR and CDR2 SFDVKD. The trim removed 12 bases at V and 1 base at J, leaving 5 bases unmatched.

V and J are TRBV25-1 and TRBJ1-3; D is undetermined. V shed 2 bases and J shed 4 bases, with 15 bases lying between them. Looked up from germline, CDR1 is MGHDK and CDR2 is SYGVNS. The CDR3 covers 16 residues. The CDR3 reads CASSEPGPGDGNTIYF. DNA of the CDR3: TGTGCCAGCAGTGAACCCGGGCCCGGTGACGGAAACACCATATATTTT. The full variable domain, its missing parts supplied by reference TRBV25-1 and TRBJ1-3, is EADIYQTPRYLVIGTGKKITLECSQTMGHDKMYWYQQDPGMELHLIHYSYGVNSTEKGDLSSESTVSRIRTEHFPLTLESARPSHTSQYLCASSEPGPGDGNTIYFGEGSWLTVV.

This sequence joins TRBV20-1 and TRBJ2-1; 8 bases match TRBD2. The CDR3 is 13 residues long. After removal of 3 bases from V and 6 bases from J, the junction contained 4 bases not matched to a gene. Per germline, CDR1 DFQATT and CDR2 SNEGSKA (reference sequence). CDR3 DNA sequence: TGCAGTGCTAGCGGGAGGGCCTCCAATGAGCAGTTCTTC. Translated: CSASGRASNEQFF.

CDR3 in DNA: TGCAGTGCTCCACCAGAGGGAGTAGGGCACGAGCAGTACTTC. It yields the protein CSAPPEGVGHEQYF. The genes are TRBV20-1 and TRBJ2-7, with TRBD2 as a possible D gene (5 bases). Per germline, CDR1 DFQATT and CDR2 SNEGSKA (reference sequence). The CDR3 has 14 residues. V lost 5 bases and J lost 5, with 19 bases in between.

This clonotype was seen a few times. The chain is built from TRBV6-2 or TRBV6-3 and TRBJ1-2, with D tentatively TRBD1 (6 bases). Germline V lookup: CDR1 MNHEY, CDR2 SVGEGT. Trimming stripped 0 bases from V and 2 bases from J, with 13 bases between. The CDR3 totals 16 residues. DNA for the CDR3: TGTGCCAGCAGTTACTCGAGTGGGCAGGGGAACTATGGCTACACCTTC. Translating gives CASSYSSGQGNYGYTF.

This clonotype was counted a few times. V gene TRBV24-1 combines with J gene TRBJ2-3; D is tentatively TRBD1 or TRBD2 (7 bases each). Germline V gene sequence: CDR1 KGHDR, CDR2 SFDVKD. Trimming took 3 bases from V and 1 from J, leaving 13 bases between them. This CDR3 has 16 residues. The CDR3 reads CATSDPRGRGTDTQYF. The CDR3 bases are TGTGCCACCAGTGATCCCAGGGGGAGGGGCACAGATACGCAGTATTTT.

The chain links TRBV11-2 to TRBJ2-7; D gene ambiguous. CDR3 length: 15 residues. Per the germline V gene, CDR1 is SGHAT and CDR2 is FQNNGV. V shed 3 bases and J shed 6 bases, with 18 bases lying between them. This chain's CDR3 is CASSFLPGLFREQYF. Here the CDR3 DNA reads TGTGCCAGCAGCTTCCTTCCGGGTCTATTTCGCGAGCAGTACTTC.

Only a few counts were recorded for this clonotype. This chain joins TRBV2 and TRBJ2-1, with 7 bases fitting TRBD1. The germline CDR1 and CDR2 sequences are SNHLY and FYNNEI. The CDR3 totals 14 residues. J lost 8 bases, V lost 7 bases, and 11 bases had no gene match. The CDR3 DNA sequence: TGTGCCAGCAAACAGGGGTTGGTAGCCGATGAGCAGTTCTTC. Translating gives CASKQGLVADEQFF.

The chain employs TRBV29-1 and TRBJ2-7, with 7 positions matching TRBD2. J gave up 7 bases and V 2 bases, and 8 bases lay outside the gene matches. The CDR3 totals 13 residues. Germline V gene lookup returns CDR1 SQVTM and CDR2 ANQGSEA. Written as DNA, the CDR3 is TGCAGCGTTGAACCTAGCGGCCCTGGTGAGCAGTACTTC. Translation gives CSVEPSGPGEQYF.

The chain uses TRBV6-1 and TRBJ2-7, with TRBD1 identical over 7 bases. The DNA end is a closer match to TRBJ2-5, so the J assignment may be wrong. The CDR3 has 14 amino acids. The germline CDR1 and CDR2 sequences are MNHNS and SASEGT. CDR3 nucleotides: TGTGCCAGCAGTGAGGACAGGAATGGAGAGACCCAGTACTTC. This sequence encodes CASSEDRNGETQYF.

This clonotype has more than one count but fewer than ten. The J gene is TRBJ1-5, the V gene TRBV19; a weak D match, TRBD1 (6 bases). The CDR3 length is 15 residues. Trimming removed 5 bases from V and 4 bases from J, with 15 bases in between. Looked up from germline, CDR1 is LNHDA and CDR2 is SQIVND (reference sequence). CDR3 protein: CASSLGGGRNQPQHF. CDR3 DNA sequence: TGTGCCAGTAGTCTAGGCGGGGGCAGGAATCAGCCCCAGCATTTT.

This clonotype has a handful of counts. The gene calls are TRBV27 and TRBJ2-1; D remains ambiguous. The CDR3 loop spans 15 amino acids. V was trimmed by 6 bases and J by 4 bases, leaving 16 bases between them. The V gene's germline CDR1 is MNHEY and CDR2 SMNVEV (reference sequence). The DNA for the CDR3 is TGTGCCAGCAGCCCATTATCCCCCCTGTACAATGAGCAGTTCTTC. Translation gives CASSPLSPLYNEQFF.

This rearrangement joins TRBV6-1 to TRBJ1-5, with 7 bases that match TRBD1. The CDR3 runs 15 residues. V trimming: 6 bases; J trimming: 0 bases; junction bases outside the gene matches: 5. From germline, CDR1 is MNHNS and CDR2 SASEGT. CDR3 in amino acids: CASSPDRDSNQPQHF. CDR3 nucleotide sequence: TGTGCCAGCAGCCCCGACAGGGATAGCAATCAGCCCCAGCATTTT.

The genes are TRBV7-2 and TRBJ2-7; the D gene is possibly TRBD1 (5 bases). CDR3 length equals 14 residues. Germline assignment: CDR1 SGHTA and CDR2 FQGNSA. V gave up 3 bases and J gave up 2 bases, with 11 bases separating them. The DNA of the CDR3 is TGTGCCAGCAGCTTCGGGCAGGGTCCCTACGAGCAGTACTTC. This gives the protein CASSFGQGPYEQYF.

The rearrangement links TRBV6-5 to TRBJ1-2; no definite D call. The length of the CDR3 is 13 residues. Trimming pared 3 bases from V and 2 bases from J, leaving 7 bases between. CDR1 and CDR2 (germline): MNHEY, SVGAGI. The CDR3 region has the DNA TGTGCCAGCAGTTATGGGAACAACTATGGCTACACCTTC. As protein: CASSYGNNYGYTF.

This chain uses TRBV12-3 or TRBV12-4 with TRBJ2-3; D possibly corresponds to TRBD2 (5 bases). CDR3 length: 17 amino acids. V lost 4 bases to trimming and J lost 0 bases, with 17 bases between them. CDR3 DNA: TGTGCCAGCAGTTCCTTTAAGCGGATCTCTAGCACAGATACGCAGTATTTT. Translated, it gives CASSSFKRISSTDTQYF.

This clonotype was picked up a small number of times. This chain connects TRBV28 to TRBJ1-5; D ambiguous. Trimming took 1 base from V and 2 from J, leaving 15 bases between them. The CDR3 loop spans 17 amino acids. Germline loops: CDR1 MDHEN, CDR2 SYDVKM. The CDR3 DNA reads as TGTGCCAGCAGTTTATTGGGCGGGTCGGGAGGCAATCAGCCCCAGCATTTT. This translates into CASSLLGGSGGNQPQHF.

CDR3 coding DNA: TGTGCCAGCATTACGGGCCAGGTCCGGGACACTGAAGCTTTCTTT. Protein sequence: CASITGQVRDTEAFF. The chain joins TRBV2 to TRBJ1-1; D remains ambiguous. V lost 7 bases to trimming and J lost 3 bases, with 18 bases between them. This CDR3 is built from 15 residues. Germline V gene lookup returns CDR1 SNHLY and CDR2 FYNNEI. Complete variable domain (other parts from reference TRBV2 and TRBJ1-1): EPEVTQTPSHQVTQMGQEVILRCVPISNHLYFYWYRQILGQKVEFLVSFYNNEISEKSEIFDDQFSVERPDGSNFTLKIRSTKLEDSAMYFCASITGQVRDTEAFFGQGTRLTVV.

In DNA, the CDR3 is TGTGCCAGCAGCCAGGGACTGAACTATGGCTACACCTTC. Protein product: CASSQGLNYGYTF. The chain uses TRBV14 and TRBJ1-2; possibly TRBD1 for D (5 bases). V was trimmed by 3 bases and J by 2 bases, leaving 7 bases between them. The CDR3 runs 13 residues. The germline gives CDR1 SGHDN, CDR2 FVKESK. Full variable domain (missing parts from reference TRBV14 and TRBJ1-2): EAGVTQFPSHSVIEKGQTVTLRCDPISGHDNLYWYRRVMGKEIKFLLHFVKESKQDESGMPNNRFLAERTGGTYSTLKVQPAELEDSGVYFCASSQGLNYGYTFGSGTRLTVV.

The J gene is TRBJ2-2, the V gene TRBV27, with a weak D call TRBD1 (6 bases). In germline, CDR1 is MNHEY, CDR2 SMNVEV (reference sequence). V was pared by 5 bases and J by 3 bases, with 16 bases between. The CDR3 sequence is 16 residues long. CDR3 residues: CASSPEDSYYTGELFF. In DNA form, the CDR3 reads TGTGCCAGCAGTCCCGAGGACAGCTATTACACCGGGGAGCTGTTTTTT.

The chain is built from TRBV2 and TRBJ2-5; D is ambiguous. The CDR3 runs to 13 residues. The germline V and J ends were trimmed by 3 bases and 4 bases, with 9 bases remaining between them. Germline V gives CDR1 SNHLY, CDR2 FYNNEI. In DNA form, the CDR3 reads TGTGCCAGCAGTGACACCCTCGGAGAGACCCAGTACTTC. Translated: CASSDTLGETQYF.